This T cell receptor beta chain was identified during a study of T-cell memory formation after mild COVID-19. Study summary: The TCR clusters were mostly specific to one donor.

TCR alpha and TCR beta cDNA libraries with sample barcodes and UMIs came from 5'RACE using constant-segment primers. From the 5' RACE reads, TCRdb called clonotypes with MiXCR, one entry per CDR3 protein. There are roughly 52,000 distinct CDR3 sequences in the sample; 7% to 8% occur only once, and 1.4% lies in the top ten. Study results and caveats: Whereas later expanders leaned CD4+, clones contracting day 15 to 85 showed a balanced CD4/CD8 makeup. Pre-infection memory showed some responding clones, and this suggested that cross-reactive memory joined.

The germline CDR1 and CDR2 sequences are MGHRA and YSYEKL. The CDR3 loop spans 19 amino acids. V shed 0 bases, J shed 0 bases, and the junction held 11 bases outside the gene matches. This clonotype has just a few counts. Its matching antigen is unknown. The receptor comes from a man younger than 30 who had mild COVID-19 (a few samples of this study predate the infection). Cell type and time point are not known. V gene TRBV4-1 combines with J gene TRBJ1-5; 7 bases map to TRBD1. The sequencing input was PBMCs or a T cell subset sorted from them (not recorded which). Written as DNA, the CDR3 is TGCGCCAGCAGCCAAGAAATAGGGGGCTCGGGGGATAGCAATCAGCCCCAGCATTTT. Amino acids: CASSQEIGGSGDSNQPQHF.